This T cell receptor (beta chain) is drawn from a study of T-cell reconstitution after alpha-beta-depleted transplantation in children. Germline CDR1 MNHNS, CDR2 SASEGT. Trimming shortened V by 4 bases and J by 1 base, and 5 bases separated the two germline ends. The CDR3 extends over 13 amino acids. This clonotype was counted between two and nine times. TCRbeta library preparation incorporated unique molecular identifiers. In TCRdb, the PCR reads were re-called with MiXCR into one record per CDR3 protein. Of a few hundred thousand distinct CDR3 sequences in the sample, more than 10% are singletons; the top ten hold around 4.1%.

The chain employs TRBV6-1 and TRBJ1-5, with no clear D. The sequence was obtained from a human donor who donated a stem cell graft to a child with Fanconi anemia. Sequenced here: PBMCs, sampled from the stem cell graft. The CDR3 here is CASSGTSNQPQHF. CDR3 nucleotides: TGTGCCAGCAGTGGGACCAGCAATCAGCCCCAGCATTTT.